The 28 T cell receptor beta chains below were found in one sample sequenced in a study of blood T cell repertoires in COVID-19 (dated by TCRdb to 2018 to 2020). Receptors were amplified or captured by the immunoSEQ multiplex PCR assay. TCRdb took this table from immuneACCESS and kept in-frame rearrangements with V and J called. Such tables lack part of the clones; where checked against another copy, unresolved V genes explain under half of the gap, and the rest is unexplained. The sample table contains 180,000 or so clones; only one count was recorded for nearly 90% of them. The ten largest clonotypes hold around 2.3% of the sample. What was sequenced was PBMCs or T cells enriched from blood (not recorded which). The receptors here all came from a woman aged 35 to 49 with acute COVID-19.

The chain employs TRBV3-1 (or the pseudogene TRBV3-2) and TRBJ1-3; D not resolved. Trimming took off 2 bases at V and 0 bases at J, with 8 bases between the two ends. The CDR3 contains 15 residues. Per the germline V gene, CDR1 is LGHDT and CDR2 is YNNKEL (reference sequence). The CDR3 region is CASSQLGVSGNTIYF. Here the CDR3 DNA reads TGTGCCAGCAGCCAACTCGGGGTCTCTGGAAACACCATATATTTT.

CDR3 DNA sequence: TGTGCCAGCACGAGAGGGACTAACTATGGCTACACCTTC. It codes for CASTRGTNYGYTF. The rearrangement uses TRBV2 and TRBJ1-2, with D hard to call. V was shortened by 7 bases and J by 0 bases, with 9 bases between the two germline ends. The CDR3 has 13 residues. The germline CDR1 and CDR2 sequences are SNHLY and FYNNEI.

Only a few counts were recorded for this clone. The chain has TRBV4-2 and TRBJ1-5; 8 positions match TRBD1. Germline V lookup: CDR1 LGHNA, CDR2 YNFKEQ. J was trimmed by 11 bases and V by 4 bases; bases with no gene match: 13. This CDR3 region has 15 residues. CDR3 in DNA: TGTGCCAGCAGCCCCCCAGGGGACAGGTCCGGAGCCCAGCATTTT. It is translated as CASSPPGDRSGAQHF.

J is TRBJ1-5 and V is TRBV30, with a weak D call TRBD1 (6 bases). Trimming pared 1 base from V and 7 bases from J, leaving 17 bases between. This CDR3 has 15 residues. The germline gives CDR1 GTSNPN, CDR2 SVGIG (reference sequence). The CDR3 sequence is CAWSGPDGGRQPQHF. DNA of the CDR3: TGTGCCTGGAGTGGCCCGGACGGGGGGCGGCAGCCCCAGCATTTT.

This chain connects TRBV9 to TRBJ2-1, with unresolved D. V lost 0 bases to trimming and J lost 4 bases, with 5 bases between them. Germline V lookup: CDR1 SGDLS, CDR2 YYNGEE. CDR3 length: 13 residues. As DNA, the CDR3 is TGTGCCAGCAGCGTAGGGGCATACAATGAGCAGTTCTTC. Translating gives CASSVGAYNEQFF.

This clone was observed once. V is TRBV29-1 and J is TRBJ2-7; D may be TRBD2 (5 bases). Looked up from germline, CDR1 is SQVTM and CDR2 is ANQGSEA. Deletions cut 2 bases from V and 9 bases from J, with 17 bases between. This CDR3 contains 13 residues. The CDR3 DNA is TGCAGCGTTGAACCCCTGGAGGCTACGAGGCAGTACTTC. This encodes CSVEPLEATRQYF.

This chain joins TRBV5-1 and TRBJ2-7; 9 bases agree with TRBD1. This CDR3 has 15 amino acids. Per germline, CDR1 SGHRS and CDR2 YFSETQ. V lost 4 bases, J lost 5 bases, and 10 bases stayed unmatched. CDR3 sequence reads: CASSPWDRVKDEQYF. CDR3 nucleotides: TGCGCCAGCAGCCCGTGGGACAGGGTGAAGGACGAGCAGTACTTC.

V usage is TRBV5-6 and J usage is TRBJ1-1, with TRBD1 matching over 7 bases. CDR3 length equals 14 residues. Per germline, CDR1 SGHDT and CDR2 YYEEEE. The V segment lost 3 bases and the J segment 5 bases; nucleotides outside the gene matches: 7. CDR3: CASSSQGGETEAFF. Written as DNA, the CDR3 is TGTGCCAGCAGCTCCCAGGGGGGAGAAACTGAAGCTTTCTTT.

The sample holds one count of this clone. This rearrangement joins TRBV5-4 to TRBJ2-7; TRBD1 matches at 9 bases. Germline loops: CDR1 SGHNT, CDR2 YYREEE (reference sequence). The CDR3 is made up of 14 amino acids. The V and J ends lost 1 base and 5 bases, in that order; junction bases with no gene match: 4. CDR3 region: CASSLTGGLNEQYF. CDR3 sequence (DNA): TGTGCCAGCAGCTTGACAGGGGGCTTGAACGAGCAGTACTTC. Supplemented by reference TRBV5-4 and TRBJ2-7, the full variable domain reads ETGVTQSPTHLIKTRGQQVTLRCSSQSGHNTVSWYQQALGQGPQFIFQYYREEENGRGNFPPRFSGLQFPNYSSELNVNALELDDSALYLCASSLTGGLNEQYFGPGTRLTVT.

The CDR3 sequence is CATSDFPPPQGETLETQYF. CDR3 in DNA: TGTGCCACCAGTGATTTCCCCCCCCCACAGGGGGAGACCTTGGAGACCCAGTACTTC. V usage is TRBV24-1 and J usage is TRBJ2-5; 8 nucleotides line up with TRBD1. After removal of 1 base from V and 5 bases from J, the junction contained 17 bases not matched to a gene. Germline assignment: CDR1 KGHDR and CDR2 SFDVKD. This CDR3 contains 19 residues.

The J gene is TRBJ1-5, the V gene TRBV28, with TRBD1 matching 7 bases. Germline CDR1 is MDHEN and CDR2 is SYDVKM. V dropped 5 bases and J dropped 2; count of bases not matched to a gene: 27. There are 22 residues in the CDR3. This CDR3 reads CASSTIYGGVDRERRRNQPQHF. For the CDR3, the DNA is TGTGCCAGCAGTACAATATATGGGGGAGTTGACAGGGAACGGAGACGCAATCAGCCCCAGCATTTT.

V and J are TRBV4-1 and TRBJ2-7, with 10 bases fitting TRBD1. From germline, CDR1 is MGHRA and CDR2 YSYEKL. The CDR3 consists of 14 residues. V dropped 1 base and J dropped 4; count of bases not matched to a gene: 1. CDR3 loop: CASSQGGQGYEQYF. The DNA for the CDR3 is TGCGCCAGCAGCCAAGGGGGACAGGGGTACGAGCAGTACTTC.

The rearrangement joins TRBV10-3 to TRBJ2-3; D is unresolved. CDR3 size: 16 residues. The V gene lost 4 bases and the J gene lost 0 bases, with 14 bases spanning the gap. The germline V gene has CDR1 ENHRY and CDR2 SYGVKD. The CDR3 DNA reads TGTGCCATCAGTGGTTTCCCCAAGACTAGCACAGATACGCAGTATTTT. This sequence encodes CAISGFPKTSTDTQYF.

With respect to this clone: This sample includes further DNA sequences coding for the same CDR3. The CDR3 region is CASSVTGGTEAFF. The DNA for the CDR3 is TGCGCCAGCAGTGTGACAGGGGGCACTGAAGCTTTCTTT. The chain recombines TRBV10-2 with TRBJ1-1; TRBD1 matches at 9 bases. The junction had 1 base not matched to a gene; V was cut back by 4 bases and J by 4 bases. CDR1 and CDR2 from the germline V gene are WSHSY and SAAADI. This CDR3 is built from 13 residues.

The sample holds a few counts of this clone. The chain has TRBV5-8 and TRBJ2-1; 8 bases line up with TRBD2. The germline CDR1 and CDR2 sequences are SGHTS and YDEGEE. After removal of 0 bases from V and 3 bases from J, the junction contained 5 bases not matched to a gene. This CDR3 is built from 16 residues. The CDR3 loop is CASSLDAGGFYNEQFF. The CDR3 DNA reads as TGTGCCAGCAGCTTGGATGCGGGAGGCTTCTACAATGAGCAGTTCTTC. The variable domain in full, completed from reference TRBV5-8 and TRBJ2-1, reads EAGVTQSPTHLIKTRGQQATLRCSPISGHTSVYWYQQALGLGLQFLLWYDEGEERNRGNFPPRFSGRQFPNYSSELNVNALELEDSALYLCASSLDAGGFYNEQFFGPGTRLTVL.

The chain carries TRBV5-1 and TRBJ2-1; 13 positions agree with TRBD2. The junction had 7 bases not matched to a gene; V was cut back by 4 bases and J by 3 bases. The germline CDR1 and CDR2 sequences are SGHRS and YFSETQ. There are 17 residues in the CDR3. The CDR3 DNA reads TGCGCCAGCAGCCAAGGACTAGCGGGGGTACTCTACAATGAGCAGTTCTTC. It translates to CASSQGLAGVLYNEQFF.

This chain connects TRBV12-5 to TRBJ2-5, with D tentatively TRBD1 (6 bases). V dropped 6 bases and J dropped 0 bases, with 17 bases sitting between them. The CDR3 runs to 16 residues. The germline V gene encodes CDR1 LGHNT and CDR2 FRNRAP. CDR3 bases: TGTGCTAGTGGCCTCGGACAGCCCACCCACCAAGAGACCCAGTACTTC. The encoded protein is CASGLGQPTHQETQYF. Full variable domain (outside the CDR3, taken from reference TRBV12-5 and TRBJ2-5): DARVTQTPRHKVTEMGQEVTMRCQPILGHNTVFWYRQTMMQGLELLAYFRNRAPLDDSGMPKDRFSAEMPDATLATLKIQPSEPRDSAVYFCASGLGQPTHQETQYFGPGTRLLVL.

The J gene is TRBJ2-7, the V gene TRBV4-2; D is possibly TRBD1 (7 bases). Germline CDR1 is LGHNA and CDR2 is YNFKEQ. The CDR3 loop spans 15 amino acids. Trimming cost V 3 bases and J 2 bases, with 14 bases left between them. The CDR3 is CASSHLATGTYEQYF. In nucleotides, the CDR3 is TGTGCCAGCAGCCACCTAGCGACAGGGACCTACGAGCAGTACTTC.

This chain uses TRBV28 with TRBJ1-2; a weak D match, TRBD1 (5 bases). This CDR3 is built from 14 residues. The germline gives CDR1 MDHEN, CDR2 SYDVKM. Trimming pared 6 bases from V and 8 bases from J, leaving 19 bases between. CDR3 residues: CASSLPGLLRGYTF. CDR3 DNA: TGTGCCAGCAGCCTACCAGGGTTACTTAGGGGCTACACCTTC.

V usage is TRBV30 and J usage is TRBJ2-3; 12 bases match TRBD2. The J segment lost 1 base and the V segment lost 1 base, leaving 3 bases of the junction unmatched. Germline V CDR1 and CDR2: GTSNPN, SVGIG (reference sequence). This CDR3 comprises 16 residues. The CDR3 is CAWSGLAGARTDTQYF. The DNA of the CDR3 is TGTGCCTGGAGTGGACTAGCGGGGGCCCGCACAGATACGCAGTATTTT.

In this sample, this clone turned up a few times. The chain joins TRBV9 to TRBJ1-1; TRBD1 might be the D (6 bases). V shed 2 bases and J shed 6 bases, with 11 bases lying between them. Germline loops: CDR1 SGDLS, CDR2 YYNGEE. The CDR3 is 13 residues long. In DNA form, the CDR3 reads TGTGCCAGCAGCGTCGGGGCAGGGGCTGAAGCTTTCTTT. It translates to CASSVGAGAEAFF.

J is TRBJ1-4 and V is TRBV6-5; 7 positions agree with TRBD1. Germline V CDR1 and CDR2: MNHEY, SVGAGI. The CDR3 runs to 13 residues. The V segment lost 6 bases and the J segment 6 bases; nucleotides outside the gene matches: 4. CDR3 loop: CASRTGSDEKLFF. The CDR3 DNA reads TGTGCCAGCAGGACAGGGTCGGATGAAAAACTGTTTTTT.

This clone occurred once. In DNA, the CDR3 is TGCAGCGTTGTCTCCGGGGATCGGACCGGGGAGCTGTTTTTT. This gives the protein CSVVSGDRTGELFF. V gene TRBV29-1 combines with J gene TRBJ2-2, with D possibly matching TRBD2 (5 bases). The germline V and J ends were trimmed by 4 bases and 5 bases, with 14 bases remaining between them. Germline V CDR1 and CDR2: SQVTM, ANQGSEA. The CDR3 has 14 residues.

This chain connects TRBV6-2 or TRBV6-3 to TRBJ2-3; TRBD2 aligns across 10 bases. Losses at the gene ends were 2 bases for V and 3 bases for J; bases not matched to a gene: 11. This CDR3 is 18 amino acids long. CDR1 is MNHEY and CDR2 is SVGEGT in the germline V gene. CDR3 DNA: TGTGCCAGCAGTTACGAAGCGGGGGGGCCCCCTTTTACAGATACGCAGTATTTT. Its protein is CASSYEAGGPPFTDTQYF.

This clone was detected once. This chain joins TRBV9 and TRBJ2-7; D unclear. Germline CDR1 reads SGDLS; CDR2 reads YYNGEE. This CDR3 has 13 amino acids. Trimming took 3 bases from V and 7 from J, leaving 14 bases between them. The CDR3 loop is CASSATEYGEQYF. CDR3 nucleotide sequence: TGTGCCAGCAGCGCGACTGAATACGGGGAGCAGTACTTC. Looking up the rest from reference TRBV9 and TRBJ2-7 gives the full variable domain: DSGVTQTPKHLITATGQRVTLRCSPRSGDLSVYWYQQSLDQGLQFLIQYYNGEERAKGNILERFSAQQFPDLHSELNLSSLELGDSALYFCASSATEYGEQYFGPGTRLTVT.

This clone was seen a single time. J is TRBJ2-3 and V is TRBV4-2, with 7 bases aligning to TRBD2. V gave up 0 bases and J gave up 11 bases; unmatched junction bases: 8. Germline V gives CDR1 LGHNA, CDR2 YNFKEQ. This CDR3 region has 14 residues. The CDR3: CASSQDMGTNRQYF. The CDR3 bases are TGTGCCAGCAGCCAAGATATGGGGACTAATAGGCAGTATTTT.

This sequence joins TRBV5-1 and TRBJ1-4; D is perhaps TRBD1 (6 bases). CDR3 size: 15 residues. The V end was cut by 2 bases, the J end by 6 bases, with 14 bases between. The germline V gene has CDR1 SGHRS and CDR2 YFSETQ. Here the CDR3 reads CASSFSGVRDEKLFF. CDR3 DNA: TGCGCCAGCAGCTTTTCAGGGGTTCGGGATGAAAAACTGTTTTTT.

The chain carries TRBV2 and TRBJ2-6; D might be TRBD2 (5 bases). In germline, CDR1 is SNHLY, CDR2 FYNNEI. This CDR3 has 16 amino acids. V was trimmed by 5 bases and J by 0 bases, leaving 11 bases between them. CDR3 coding DNA: TGTGCCAGCAGTATTGCCGGGAACTCTGGGGCCAACGTCCTGACTTTC. This encodes CASSIAGNSGANVLTF.